Listed here are 20 T cell receptor beta chains from one sample, sequenced in a study of shared clonotypes between healthy human individuals. Terminally differentiated effector memory CD45RA+ cells were left out of the naive CD8 fraction, which was CD45RO-negative and positively selected for CCR7. Generated by immunoSEQ multiplex PCR, the TCRdb table keeps only in-frame clones and is missing some. Counted here are about 1,800,000 clones, about 95% occurring once; the ten biggest clones make up more than 0.9%. The sequencing sample was made of naive CD8+ T cells sorted from blood. The receptors come from a man in his late teens or twenties in good health.

The chain joins TRBV28 to TRBJ2-5, with D uncertain. Looked up from germline, CDR1 is MDHEN and CDR2 is SYDVKM. The CDR3 is 14 amino acids. V lost 2 bases, J lost 3 bases, and 10 bases lay in between. The CDR3 loop is CASSLQQVEETQYF. The CDR3 coding sequence is TGTGCCAGCAGTTTACAGCAGGTTGAAGAGACCCAGTACTTC.

The chain is built from TRBV10-2 and TRBJ1-5; TRBD1 might be the D (5 bases). The CDR3 totals 15 residues. The V end was cut by 7 bases, the J end by 4 bases, with 17 bases between. From germline, CDR1 is WSHSY and CDR2 SAAADI. The CDR3 DNA reads TGCGCCAGCAATGTAGGGACGGGTGGGAATCAGCCCCAGCATTTT. Translated: CASNVGTGGNQPQHF.

This clone is a singleton in its sample. In nucleotides, the CDR3 is TGTGCCAGCAGGGACCCCATTAGAGACGAGCAGTACTTC. The encoded protein is CASRDPIRDEQYF. The V call is TRBV7-9, the J call TRBJ2-7; D remains ambiguous. The germline CDR1 and CDR2 sequences are SEHNR and FQNEAQ (reference sequence). Trimming took off 6 bases at V and 5 bases at J, with 14 bases between the two ends. The length of the CDR3 is 13 residues.

This chain joins TRBV5-8 and TRBJ1-5; D is unclear. V was trimmed by 2 bases and J by 0 bases, leaving 3 bases between them. The CDR3 runs to 13 residues. The V gene's germline CDR1 is SGHTS and CDR2 YDEGEE. This CDR3 is CASSFSSNQPQHF. The CDR3 DNA sequence: TGTGCCAGCAGCTTCAGTAGCAATCAGCCCCAGCATTTT.

This rearrangement joins TRBV5-4 to TRBJ2-1; perhaps TRBD1 as D (6 bases). The germline gives CDR1 SGHNT, CDR2 YYREEE (reference sequence). The CDR3 is made up of 15 amino acids. The V and J ends lost 1 base and 0 bases respectively, with 8 bases between them. CDR3 protein: CASSLLDSSYNEQFF. The DNA of the CDR3 is TGTGCCAGCAGCTTGCTGGACAGCTCCTACAATGAGCAGTTCTTC.

CDR3 in DNA: TGTGCCAGCAGCCCTACTAGCGGGGCGCGGGAGCAGTACTTC. This translates into CASSPTSGAREQYF. The V call is TRBV14, the J call TRBJ2-7, with TRBD2 matching 10 bases. There are 14 residues in the CDR3. Unmatched junction bases numbered 7, after V lost 4 bases and J lost 7 bases. Looked up from germline, CDR1 is SGHDN and CDR2 is FVKESK.

The chain joins TRBV7-6 to TRBJ2-7; possibly TRBD2 for D (5 bases). The germline gives CDR1 SGHVS, CDR2 FNYEAQ. V was pared by 0 bases and J by 2 bases, with 5 bases between. The CDR3 runs 13 residues. The CDR3 DNA sequence: TGTGCCAGCAGCTTAGCAGCGGCCTACGAGCAGTACTTC. Protein sequence: CASSLAAAYEQYF.

On this clone: The identical CDR3 is also encoded by other nucleotide sequences in the sample. CDR3 in DNA: TGTGCCAGCTCACCAGGACACAGCTACGAGCAGTACTTC. Translation gives CASSPGHSYEQYF. The chain carries TRBV18 and TRBJ2-7; D perhaps matches TRBD1 (5 bases). Between the trimmed V and J ends, which lost 2 bases and 3 bases, there was a span of 8 bases. The CDR3 has 13 residues. Germline-derived CDR1 and CDR2 are KGHSH and LQKENI.

The chain has TRBV4-3 and TRBJ1-4, with 8 bases matching TRBD1. The J segment lost 5 bases and the V segment lost 0 bases, leaving 8 bases of the junction unmatched. The germline CDR1 and CDR2 sequences are LGHNA and YSLEER. The CDR3 consists of 17 residues. The CDR3 nucleotides read TGCGCCAGCAGCCAAGATGGACAGGGAGGGGAGAATGAAAAACTGTTTTTT. Translation: CASSQDGQGGENEKLFF.

This chain connects TRBV5-8 to TRBJ1-1; a weak D match, TRBD1 (5 bases). Germline CDR1 and CDR2: SGHTS and YDEGEE. This CDR3 contains 15 residues. V lost 2 bases and J lost 4, with 15 bases in between. The CDR3 spells CASSLASEGVTEAFF. The DNA for the CDR3 is TGTGCCAGCAGCTTAGCGAGTGAAGGGGTCACTGAAGCTTTCTTT. Supplemented by reference TRBV5-8 and TRBJ1-1, the full variable domain reads EAGVTQSPTHLIKTRGQQATLRCSPISGHTSVYWYQQALGLGLQFLLWYDEGEERNRGNFPPRFSGRQFPNYSSELNVNALELEDSALYLCASSLASEGVTEAFFGQGTRLTVV.

With regard to this clone: This same CDR3 is encoded by further DNA sequences in the sample. The V gene is TRBV27, the J gene TRBJ1-3, with D unclear. Germline CDR1 MNHEY, CDR2 SMNVEV (reference sequence). This CDR3 has 13 amino acids. Trimming took 2 bases from V and 0 from J, leaving 2 bases between them. Written as DNA, the CDR3 is TGTGCCAGCAGTTTAAGCTCTGGAAACACCATATATTTT. The encoded protein is CASSLSSGNTIYF.

This chain connects TRBV4-3 to TRBJ2-5; 7 positions match TRBD2. The germline gives CDR1 LGHNA, CDR2 YSLEER. The ends lost 3 bases at V and 4 bases at J; junction bases unmatched: 2. The CDR3 has 13 residues. The CDR3 sequence is CASSHREGETQYF. CDR3 sequence (DNA): TGCGCCAGCAGCCACAGGGAGGGAGAGACCCAGTACTTC.

This clone was seen only once. This chain links TRBV9 with TRBJ2-1; D is possibly TRBD2 (5 bases). The CDR3 is 15 amino acids. From germline, CDR1 is SGDLS and CDR2 YYNGEE. The V gene lost 4 bases and the J gene lost 6 bases, with 17 bases spanning the gap. Here the CDR3 reads CASSLDGGGGNEQFF. The CDR3 DNA sequence: TGTGCCAGCAGCCTGGACGGTGGCGGAGGCAATGAGCAGTTCTTC. Using reference TRBV9 and TRBJ2-1 for the parts outside the CDR3, the full variable domain is DSGVTQTPKHLITATGQRVTLRCSPRSGDLSVYWYQQSLDQGLQFLIQYYNGEERAKGNILERFSAQQFPDLHSELNLSSLELGDSALYFCASSLDGGGGNEQFFGPGTRLTVL.

This chain uses TRBV6-4 with TRBJ1-2; tentatively, D is TRBD1 (5 bases). V was shortened by 3 bases and J by 2 bases, with 13 bases between the two germline ends. The CDR3 has 15 residues. Germline V gene lookup returns CDR1 MRHNA and CDR2 SNTAGT. In DNA, the CDR3 is TGTGCCAGCAGTGAGGCAGGGTTCGGGAACTATGGCTACACCTTC. It specifies CASSEAGFGNYGYTF.

The gene calls are TRBV27 and TRBJ2-3; 8 nucleotides agree with TRBD2. The V and J ends lost 4 bases and 6 bases, in that order; junction bases with no gene match: 6. The germline CDR1 and CDR2 sequences are MNHEY and SMNVEV (reference sequence). The CDR3 extends over 14 amino acids. Here the CDR3 reads CASSSPGLADTQYF. CDR3 bases: TGTGCCAGCAGTTCCCCCGGACTAGCTGATACGCAGTATTTT.

This chain links TRBV4-3 with TRBJ1-2; TRBD1 aligns across 11 bases. CDR3 length: 20 residues. CDR1 is LGHNA, CDR2 YSLEER, per germline. V dropped 1 base and J dropped 6; count of bases not matched to a gene: 19. CDR3 DNA sequence: TGCGCCAGCAGCCAAGCCGTCTCTGGGGGGACAGGGGGGTTCATGGATGGCTACACCTTC. The encoded protein is CASSQAVSGGTGGFMDGYTF.

As regards this clone: Other DNA variants within this sample encode the same CDR3. J is TRBJ2-7 and V is TRBV18; tentative D call: TRBD1 (5 bases). CDR3 length equals 14 residues. CDR1 is KGHSH and CDR2 is LQKENI in the germline V gene. Between the trimmed V and J ends, which lost 0 bases and 2 bases, there was a span of 8 bases. CDR3 loop: CASSPPQGTYEQYF. CDR3 DNA sequence: TGTGCCAGCTCACCACCCCAGGGTACCTACGAGCAGTACTTC.

This rearrangement joins TRBV18 to TRBJ2-7, with 10 bases aligning to TRBD1. The CDR3 is made up of 15 amino acids. Germline CDR1 reads KGHSH; CDR2 reads LQKENI. V lost 2 bases and J lost 2; bases outside the gene matches: 3. CDR3 nucleotide sequence: TGTGCCAGCTCACCAGGTGGACAGGGGGCCTACGAGCAGTACTTC. This gives the protein CASSPGGQGAYEQYF.

In this sample, this clone turned up once. At the DNA level, this CDR3 is encoded by other sequences in the same sample as well. The V and J genes are TRBV9 and TRBJ2-7; D gene ambiguous. The CDR3 is 13 residues long. Between the trimmed V and J ends, which lost 0 bases and 3 bases, there was a span of 7 bases. Germline lookup yields CDR1 SGDLS and CDR2 YYNGEE. The chain's CDR3 is CASSVGPLYEQYF. The CDR3 DNA reads as TGTGCCAGCAGCGTAGGCCCTCTCTACGAGCAGTACTTC.

This clone was observed a single time. CDR3 amino acids: CASGGLTSGVGEQYF. As DNA, the CDR3 is TGCGCCAGCGGAGGCTTGACTAGCGGGGTTGGCGAGCAGTACTTC. V and J are TRBV10-2 and TRBJ2-7, with 11 positions matching TRBD2. The CDR3 totals 15 residues. Per the germline V gene, CDR1 is WSHSY and CDR2 is SAAADI. The ends lost 8 bases at V and 6 bases at J; junction bases unmatched: 12.